This T cell receptor (beta chain) was sequenced for a study of shared clonotypes between healthy human individuals. Study in general: A couple of female and a few male donors aged 18 to 49 were enrolled.

This CDR3 has 17 residues. Trimming removed 0 bases from V and 2 bases from J; junction bases left unmatched: 1. Germline CDR1 reads LGHNA; CDR2 reads YSLEER. Memory CD4+ cells were the fraction left after CD45RA+ naive selection. Generated by immunoSEQ multiplex PCR, the TCRdb table keeps only in-frame clones and is missing some. The sample lists about 1.5 million clones, approximately 98% seen once, with roughly 0.42% in the top ten. What was sequenced was naive CD4+ T cells sorted from blood. Subset denoted: CD45RA+ positively selected. The receptor was derived from a man aged 25-40 years in good health. This chain links TRBV4-3 with TRBJ2-1; 13 bases line up with TRBD2. The CDR3 reads CASSQEGLAGAYNEQFF. In nucleotides, the CDR3 is TGCGCCAGCAGCCAAGAAGGACTAGCGGGAGCCTACAATGAGCAGTTCTTC.